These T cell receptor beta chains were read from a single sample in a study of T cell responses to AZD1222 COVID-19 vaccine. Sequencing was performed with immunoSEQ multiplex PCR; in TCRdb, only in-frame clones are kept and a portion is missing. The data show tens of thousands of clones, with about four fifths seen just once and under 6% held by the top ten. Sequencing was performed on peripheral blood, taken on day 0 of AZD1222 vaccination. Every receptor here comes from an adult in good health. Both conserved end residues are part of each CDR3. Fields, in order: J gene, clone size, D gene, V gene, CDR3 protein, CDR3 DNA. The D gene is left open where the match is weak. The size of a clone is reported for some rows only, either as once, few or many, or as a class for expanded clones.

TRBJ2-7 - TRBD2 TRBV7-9 CASSFAGGEQYF TGTGCCAGCAGCTTCGCGGGGGGCGAGCAGTACTTC
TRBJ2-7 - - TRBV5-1 CASSLMGGPYEQYF TGCGCCAGCAGCTTGATGGGGGGTCCCTACGAGCAGTACTTC
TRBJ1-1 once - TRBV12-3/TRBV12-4 CASRAEGAEAFF TGTGCCAGCAGGGCCGAGGGGGCTGAAGCTTTCTTT
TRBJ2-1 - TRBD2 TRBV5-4 CASSYGLAGGNEQFF TGTGCCAGCAGCTACGGACTAGCGGGGGGGAATGAGCAGTTCTTC
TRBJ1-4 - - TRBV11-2 CASSFILAVDGNEKLFF TGTGCCAGCAGCTTTATTTTGGCCGTCGACGGGAATGAAAAACTGTTTTTT
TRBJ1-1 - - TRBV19 CASSRQSSNIEAFF TGTGCCAGTAGTAGGCAGAGCTCTAACATTGAAGCTTTCTTT
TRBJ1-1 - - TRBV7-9 CASSEKVAAFF TGTGCCAGCAGCGAGAAAGTTGCAGCTTTCTTT
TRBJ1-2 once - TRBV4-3 CASSPRAHSFNGLYGYTF TGCGCCAGCAGCCCGCGAGCCCACAGCTTTAACGGCCTCTATGGCTACACCTTC
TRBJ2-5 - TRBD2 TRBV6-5 CASERGPQETQYF TGTGCCAGCGAGCGGGGGCCACAAGAGACCCAGTACTTC
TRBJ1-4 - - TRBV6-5 CASSSGGEKLFF TGTGCCAGCAGCTCTGGGGGGGAAAAACTGTTTTTT
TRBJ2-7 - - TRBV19 CASSAAPGQSYEQYF TGTGCCAGTAGTGCCGCACCGGGACAAAGCTACGAGCAGTACTTC
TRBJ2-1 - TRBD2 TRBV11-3 CASSLRTSGGYNEQFF TGTGCCAGCAGCCTCCGGACTAGCGGGGGTTACAATGAGCAGTTCTTC
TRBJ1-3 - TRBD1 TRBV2 CASNQGGAGNTIYF TGTGCCAGCAATCAGGGGGGGGCTGGAAACACCATATATTTT
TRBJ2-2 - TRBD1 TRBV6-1 CASSESTWAGGGELFF TGTGCCAGCAGTGAATCCACTTGGGCAGGGGGCGGGGAGCTGTTTTTT
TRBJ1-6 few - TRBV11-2 CASSLDVPDSPLHF TGTGCCAGCAGCTTAGACGTCCCCGATTCACCCCTCCACTTT
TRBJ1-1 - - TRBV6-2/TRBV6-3 CASSWDTNTEAFF TGTGCCAGCAGTTGGGACACGAACACTGAAGCTTTCTTT
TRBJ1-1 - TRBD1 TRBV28 CASSLSGTGSMNTEAFF TGTGCCAGCAGTTTGTCCGGGACAGGGAGCATGAACACTGAAGCTTTCTTT
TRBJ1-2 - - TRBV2 CASSYLEGRANYGYTF TGTGCCAGCTCCTACCTAGAGGGACGGGCTAACTATGGCTACACCTTC
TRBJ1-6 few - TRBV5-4 CASRLPGSNSPLHF TGTGCCAGCAGGCTGCCGGGCTCAAATTCACCCCTCCACTTT
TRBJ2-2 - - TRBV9 CASSVTDRLSTGELFF TGTGCCAGCAGCGTAACCGACAGGTTAAGCACCGGGGAGCTGTTTTTT
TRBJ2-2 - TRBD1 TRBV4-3 CASSPWTGDTGELFF TGCGCCAGCAGCCCTTGGACAGGGGACACCGGGGAGCTGTTTTTT
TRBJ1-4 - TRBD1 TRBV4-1 CASSQDSRTGASTNEKLFF TGCGCCAGCAGCCAAGATTCACGGACAGGGGCGTCCACTAATGAAAAACTGTTTTTT
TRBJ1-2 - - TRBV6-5 CASSYSILDGFGYTF TGTGCCAGCAGTTACTCGATTCTGGACGGATTTGGCTACACCTTC
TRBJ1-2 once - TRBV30 CAWSKIRLTNYGYTF TGTGCCTGGAGTAAGATAAGGCTAACTAACTATGGCTACACCTTC
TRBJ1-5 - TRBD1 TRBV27 CASARTGRGQPQHF TGTGCCAGCGCGCGGACAGGGAGGGGGCAGCCCCAGCATTTT
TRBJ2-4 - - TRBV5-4 CASSSPGAGLKNIQYF TGTGCCAGCAGCTCCCCGGGAGCTGGGCTTAAAAACATTCAGTACTTC
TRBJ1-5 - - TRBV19 CASMGRNSNQPQHF TGTGCCAGTATGGGACGGAATAGCAATCAGCCCCAGCATTTT
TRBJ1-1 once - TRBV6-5 CASTGAGTEAFF TGTGCCAGCACGGGGGCCGGCACTGAAGCTTTCTTT
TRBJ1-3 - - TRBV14 CASSHFGTDSGNTIYF TGTGCCAGCAGTCACTTCGGTACGGATTCTGGAAACACCATATATTTT
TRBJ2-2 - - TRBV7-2 CASSSRPDGELFF TGTGCCAGCAGCTCGAGACCGGACGGGGAGCTGTTTTTT
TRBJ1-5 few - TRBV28 CASSETQNQPQHF TGTGCCAGCAGTGAGACACAGAATCAGCCCCAGCATTTT